This is a list of T cell receptor beta chains from one sample in a study of blood T cell repertoires in COVID-19. Profiling relied on immunoSEQ multiplex PCR, and the TCRdb table lists in-frame clones only, not all of them. The table has about 160,000 clones, around 88% seen once; the top ten hold 3.5% to 4%. Sequencing used PBMCs or T cells enriched from blood (not recorded which). These receptors were obtained from a woman aged 45-59 years in a cohort exposed to, infected with or recovered from COVID-19 (not recorded which). The CDR3 runs from the conserved cysteine through the conserved F or W. Fields, in order: CDR3 length, clone size, V gene, D gene, J gene, CDR3 protein, CDR3 DNA. D genes are given only for firm matches. Only some rows state a clone size, as once, few, many or a class for expanded clones.

14	-	TRBV3-1/TRBV3-2	-	TRBJ1-1	CASSQGGRGVGAFF	TGTGCCAGCAGCCAAGGAGGTCGGGGGGTTGGAGCTTTCTTT
15	-	TRBV5-5	-	TRBJ2-5	CASSLPGGTGETQYF	TGTGCCAGCAGCTTACCTGGGGGCACTGGCGAGACCCAGTACTTC
15	-	TRBV7-9	-	TRBJ2-7	CASTREGLRGYEQYF	TGTGCCAGCACCCGAGAGGGACTCCGGGGGTACGAGCAGTACTTC
13	-	TRBV12-3/TRBV12-4	-	TRBJ2-1	CASSLRFRNEQFF	TGTGCCAGCAGTTTGCGTTTTCGGAATGAGCAGTTCTTC
17	-	TRBV2	TRBD2	TRBJ2-5	CASTGRLSGEVGETQYF	TGTGCCAGCACTGGGAGGTTGAGCGGGGAGGTCGGAGAGACCCAGTACTTC
13	-	TRBV11-2	-	TRBJ1-1	CASSLLEGAEAFF	TGTGCCAGCAGCTTACTAGAGGGGGCTGAAGCTTTCTTT
15	-	TRBV30	-	TRBJ1-1	CAWSVIDRLNTEAFF	TGTGCCTGGAGTGTTATCGACAGGTTGAACACTGAAGCTTTCTTT
16	-	TRBV28	TRBD2	TRBJ2-3	CASSGGGDSRAYTQYF	TGTGCCAGCTCAGGCGGGGGGGACTCAAGGGCATATACGCAGTATTTT
13	-	TRBV20-1	-	TRBJ2-7	CSASGSKDYEQYF	TGCAGTGCTAGTGGCAGTAAAGACTACGAGCAGTACTTC
15	-	TRBV7-2	-	TRBJ1-3	CASSLHRFSGNTIYF	TGTGCCAGCAGCTTACACAGGTTCTCTGGAAACACCATATATTTT
18	-	TRBV7-8	-	TRBJ1-5	CASSLALSITGLNQPQHF	TGTGCCAGCAGCTTAGCGCTGAGTATTACAGGGCTCAATCAGCCCCAGCATTTT
15	-	TRBV11-3	TRBD2	TRBJ2-1	CASSLGGGNYNEQFF	TGTGCCAGCAGCTTAGGCGGGGGAAACTACAATGAGCAGTTCTTC
14	-	TRBV10-1	-	TRBJ2-7	CASSESETAYEQYF	TGCGCCAGCAGTGAGTCCGAAACAGCCTACGAGCAGTACTTC
13	-	TRBV7-3	TRBD2	TRBJ2-1	CASGRASYNEQFF	TGTGCCAGCGGGAGGGCCTCCTACAATGAGCAGTTCTTC
13	-	TRBV13	TRBD2	TRBJ2-1	CASSLRREGEQFF	TGTGCCAGCAGCTTAAGGCGGGAGGGTGAGCAGTTCTTC
13	-	TRBV7-2	-	TRBJ2-7	CASSSEDSYEQYF	TGTGCCAGCAGCTCCGAGGACAGCTACGAGCAGTACTTC
14	-	TRBV6-6	-	TRBJ1-1	CASSYQTENTEAFF	TGTGCCAGCAGTTACCAGACAGAAAACACTGAAGCTTTCTTT
14	-	TRBV28	-	TRBJ2-7	CASSPTTGLGEQYF	TGTGCCAGCAGTCCAACGACAGGACTGGGCGAGCAGTACTTC
13	-	TRBV7-8	TRBD1	TRBJ2-1	CASSQQGADEQFF	TGTGCCAGCAGCCAGCAGGGGGCGGATGAGCAGTTCTTC
14	-	TRBV6-4	-	TRBJ2-6	CASSDGRGANVLTF	TGTGCCAGCAGTGACGGGAGGGGGGCCAACGTCCTGACTTTC
17	-	TRBV4-2	TRBD2	TRBJ2-3	CASSQDLAGGSTDTQYF	TGTGCCAGCAGCCAAGATCTAGCGGGAGGAAGCACAGATACGCAGTATTTT
13	-	TRBV18	-	TRBJ1-5	CASSENDRQPQHF	TGTGCCAGCTCAGAGAACGATCGACAGCCCCAGCATTTT
14	-	TRBV11-2	-	TRBJ2-5	CASSMALAGETQYF	TGTGCCAGCAGTATGGCCCTAGCCGGGGAGACCCAGTACTTC
17	-	TRBV5-1	TRBD1	TRBJ1-4	CASSFGGQQTTNEKLFF	TGCGCCAGCAGCTTTGGGGGACAGCAAACAACTAATGAAAAACTGTTTTTT
15	-	TRBV7-2	-	TRBJ1-3	CASSLVSVSGNTIYF	TGTGCCAGCAGCTTAGTTTCCGTCTCTGGAAACACCATATATTTT
15	once	TRBV7-9	-	TRBJ2-5	CASSLALTGEETQYF	TGTGCCAGCAGCTTAGCGCTAACCGGGGAAGAGACCCAGTACTTC
14	-	TRBV18	-	TRBJ1-5	CASSPSGGNQPQHF	TGTGCCAGCTCACCTTCGGGAGGGAATCAGCCCCAGCATTTT
15	many	TRBV5-1	TRBD1	TRBJ2-1	CASSQGQGSYNEQFF	TGCGCCAGCAGCCAAGGACAGGGGTCGTACAATGAGCAGTTCTTC